This TCR beta chain was found in a study of T-cell reconstitution after alpha-beta-depleted transplantation in children. Per the germline V gene, CDR1 is SGHRS and CDR2 is YFSETQ. V was cut by 1 base and J by 0 bases, with 13 bases left in between. This CDR3 comprises 16 residues. This clonotype was recorded at least ten times. Unique molecular identifiers were used to barcode this TCRbeta library. TCRdb fed the PCR reads into MiXCR, producing one record per CDR3 protein. The repertoire holds some 78,000 distinct CDR3 sequences, with roughly 14% as singletons. The rearrangement joins TRBV5-1 to TRBJ1-1; D possibly corresponds to TRBD1 (6 bases). This TCR derives from a male patient aged 2 to 9 who had a stem cell transplant for acute lymphoblastic leukemia, so the T cells may come from the graft donor. The sequenced sample was PBMCs, mostly from graft donor cells, obtained 180 days after TCRalphabeta/CD19-depleted stem cell transplant. In nucleotides, the CDR3 is TGCGCCAGCAGCTTGAACACTCAGGGGCTGAACACTGAAGCTTTCTTT. Translation: CASSLNTQGLNTEAFF.